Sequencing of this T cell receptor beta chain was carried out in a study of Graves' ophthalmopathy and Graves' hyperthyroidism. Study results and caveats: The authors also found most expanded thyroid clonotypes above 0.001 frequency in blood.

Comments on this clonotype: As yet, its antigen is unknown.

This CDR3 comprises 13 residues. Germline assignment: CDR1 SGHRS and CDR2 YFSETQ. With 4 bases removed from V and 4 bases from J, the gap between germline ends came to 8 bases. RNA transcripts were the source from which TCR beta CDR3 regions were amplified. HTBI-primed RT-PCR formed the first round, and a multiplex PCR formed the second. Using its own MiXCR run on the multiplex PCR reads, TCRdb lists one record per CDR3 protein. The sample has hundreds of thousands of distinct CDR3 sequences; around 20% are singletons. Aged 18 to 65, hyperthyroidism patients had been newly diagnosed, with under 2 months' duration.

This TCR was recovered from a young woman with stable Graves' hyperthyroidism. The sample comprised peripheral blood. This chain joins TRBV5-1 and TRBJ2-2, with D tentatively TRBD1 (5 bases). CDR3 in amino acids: CASSKDTTGELFF. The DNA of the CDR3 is TGCGCCAGCAGCAAGGACACCACCGGGGAGCTGTTTTTT. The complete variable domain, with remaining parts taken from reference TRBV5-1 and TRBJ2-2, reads KAGVTQTPRYLIKTRGQQVTLSCSPISGHRSVSWYQQTPGQGLQFLFEYFSETQRNKGNFPGRFSGRQFSNSRSEMNVSTLELGDSALYLCASSKDTTGELFFGEGSRLTVL.